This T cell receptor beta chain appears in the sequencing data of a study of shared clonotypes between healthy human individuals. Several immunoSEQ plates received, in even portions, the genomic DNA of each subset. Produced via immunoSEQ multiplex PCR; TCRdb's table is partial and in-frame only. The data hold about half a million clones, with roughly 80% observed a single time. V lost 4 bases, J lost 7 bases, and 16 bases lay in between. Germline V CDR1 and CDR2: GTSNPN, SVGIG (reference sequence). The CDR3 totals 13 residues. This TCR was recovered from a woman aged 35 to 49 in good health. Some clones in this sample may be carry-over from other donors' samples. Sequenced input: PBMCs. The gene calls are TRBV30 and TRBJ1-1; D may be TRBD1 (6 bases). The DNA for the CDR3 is TGTGCCTGGACAAGGGAGAAGGACAGTGAAGCTTTCTTT. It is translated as CAWTREKDSEAFF.